A selection of T cell receptor beta chains follows, all from one sample in a study of T-cell memory formation after mild COVID-19. One entry per CDR3 protein, called by TCRdb with MiXCR from the 5' RACE reads. The sample contains 240,000 or so distinct CDR3 sequences, over 8.5% of which appear only once. Sequenced material: PBMCs or a T cell subset sorted from them (not recorded which). These receptors were taken from a man aged 18 to 29 who had mild COVID-19 (a few samples of this study predate the infection). Cell type and time point are not known. Both conserved end residues are part of each CDR3. The D gene is left open where the match is weak. For some rows the clone size is stated as once, few or many, or as a class when expanded; others skip it.

V gene,clone size,J gene,D gene,CDR3 protein,CDR3 DNA
TRBV20-1,few,TRBJ2-2,NA,CSARSAGNTAGELFF,TGCAGTGCTAGATCGGCGGGGAACACAGCCGGGGAGCTGTTTTTT
TRBV4-1,NA,TRBJ2-5,NA,CASSQDRGGETQYF,TGCGCCAGCAGCCAAGACAGGGGAGGGGAGACCCAGTACTTC
TRBV12-3/TRBV12-4,many,TRBJ1-1,TRBD1,CASRTSGQGIEAFF,TGTGCCAGCAGGACGTCTGGACAGGGGATTGAAGCTTTCTTT
TRBV23-1,NA,TRBJ2-5,NA,CASSERDAWYF,TGCGCCAGCAGTGAGAGGGACGCATGGTACTTC
TRBV7-2,NA,TRBJ1-2,TRBD1,CASSSGTGKNYGYTF,TGTGCCAGCAGCTCTGGGACAGGGAAAAACTATGGCTACACCTTC
TRBV10-3,many,TRBJ2-1,TRBD1,CAIRPDRGPSYNEQFF,TGTGCCATCAGACCGGACAGGGGACCCTCCTACAATGAGCAGTTCTTC
TRBV3-1,NA,TRBJ2-1,TRBD1,CASSPGTGFNEQFF,TGTGCCAGCAGCCCCGGGACAGGATTCAATGAGCAGTTCTTC
TRBV7-8,NA,TRBJ2-5,TRBD1,CASTQGAGGTQYF,TGTGCCAGCACCCAGGGGGCAGGGGGGACCCAGTACTTC
TRBV5-1,few,TRBJ2-5,NA,CASSPGGGGETQYF,TGCGCCAGCAGCCCCGGGGGAGGGGGAGAGACCCAGTACTTC
TRBV19,NA,TRBJ2-2,TRBD1,CASSMQGAPTGELFF,TGTGCCAGTAGTATGCAGGGGGCGCCCACCGGGGAGCTGTTTTTT
TRBV12-1,NA,TRBJ2-3,NA,CASSQTSGGREDTQYF,TGTGCCAGCAGCCAGACAAGCGGGGGGCGTGAAGATACGCAGTATTTT
TRBV28,few,TRBJ1-1,NA,CASSWAGANTEAFF,TGTGCCAGCAGTTGGGCAGGGGCGAACACTGAAGCTTTCTTT
TRBV7-2,few,TRBJ1-6,NA,CASGQSSYNSPLHF,TGTGCCAGTGGACAGAGCTCCTATAATTCACCCCTCCACTTT
TRBV7-7,many,TRBJ2-1,TRBD2,CASSSGGNEQFF,TGTGCTAGCAGCTCCGGGGGGAATGAGCAGTTCTTC
TRBV5-1,NA,TRBJ2-1,TRBD2,CASSSSGGSSYNEQFF,TGCGCCAGCAGCTCTAGCGGGGGGAGCTCCTACAATGAGCAGTTCTTC
TRBV5-8,few,TRBJ1-2,TRBD1,CASSWDPTGDGYTF,TGTGCCAGCAGCTGGGACCCGACAGGGGATGGCTACACCTTC
TRBV28,few,TRBJ2-5,NA,CASSQPTKYQETQYF,TGTGCCAGCAGTCAACCTACAAAGTACCAAGAGACCCAGTACTTC
TRBV20-1,few,TRBJ2-5,NA,CSGSAVRETQYF,TGCAGTGGATCAGCGGTCCGCGAGACCCAGTACTTC
TRBV5-1,NA,TRBJ1-5,TRBD1,CASSSGTGGYQPQHF,TGCGCCAGCAGCTCAGGGACAGGGGGCTATCAGCCCCAGCATTTT
TRBV27,few,TRBJ1-6,NA,CASSLSYQDYNSPLHF,TGTGCCAGCAGTTTATCGTACCAGGATTATAATTCACCCCTCCACTTT
TRBV29-1,NA,TRBJ1-1,NA,CSAGGPNTEAFF,TGCAGCGCTGGGGGTCCCAACACTGAAGCTTTCTTT
TRBV4-2,few,TRBJ2-3,NA,CASSQEETADTQYF,TGTGCCAGCAGCCAAGAGGAGACGGCAGATACGCAGTATTTT
TRBV5-1,few,TRBJ2-1,NA,CASMPRPRDNNEQFF,TGCGCCAGCATGCCTCGCCCCCGAGATAACAATGAGCAGTTCTTC
TRBV5-1,few,TRBJ1-5,NA,CASSPGHDNQPQHF,TGCGCCAGCAGCCCGGGACACGACAATCAGCCCCAGCATTTT
TRBV7-2,NA,TRBJ1-1,NA,CASSFNGIMNTEAFF,TGTGCCAGCAGCTTTAACGGGATTATGAACACTGAAGCTTTCTTT
TRBV11-2,few,TRBJ2-1,NA,CASSPSIKAGSYNEQFF,TGTGCCAGCAGCCCTTCGATAAAAGCAGGTTCCTACAATGAGCAGTTCTTC
TRBV20-1,NA,TRBJ2-1,NA,CSAGRLSYNEQFF,TGCAGTGCTGGGAGGTTATCCTACAATGAGCAGTTCTTC
TRBV29-1,many,TRBJ2-2,NA,CSVATANTGELFF,TGCAGCGTTGCAACGGCGAACACCGGGGAGCTGTTTTTT
TRBV5-5,NA,TRBJ1-3,NA,CASSYSGSGNTIYF,TGTGCCAGCAGCTACAGCGGCTCTGGAAACACCATATATTTT
TRBV6-2/TRBV6-3,many,TRBJ2-5,NA,CASSVVREFEETQYF,TGTGCCAGCAGTGTAGTCCGGGAATTTGAAGAGACCCAGTACTTC
TRBV5-5,few,TRBJ1-1,NA,CASSLLGHDLQGAFF,TGTGCCAGCAGCTTGTTGGGACACGACTTACAGGGAGCTTTCTTT
TRBV5-8,few,TRBJ2-3,NA,CASSPWLVGSTTDTQYF,TGTGCCAGCAGCCCCTGGCTCGTGGGGAGCACAACAGATACGCAGTATTTT
TRBV12-3/TRBV12-4,NA,TRBJ2-2,TRBD1,CASSFGDRDGTGELFF,TGTGCCAGCAGTTTTGGGGACAGGGACGGCACCGGGGAGCTGTTTTTT
TRBV28,few,TRBJ2-4,NA,CAIGPRGRYF,TGTGCGATTGGGCCCAGGGGTCGGTACTTC
TRBV4-2,many,TRBJ2-1,NA,CASSQGRGASNEQFF,TGTGCCAGCAGCCAAGGACGGGGGGCCTCCAATGAGCAGTTCTTC
TRBV3-1,NA,TRBJ1-6,TRBD1,CASQGQGESPLHF,TGTGCCAGCCAGGGACAGGGGGAATCACCCCTCCACTTT
TRBV5-1,NA,TRBJ2-3,NA,CASSPPEGVVADTQYF,TGCGCCAGCAGCCCCCCCGAGGGGGTCGTCGCAGATACGCAGTATTTT
TRBV2,NA,TRBJ2-7,NA,CASSHDSSTGYEQYF,TGTGCCAGCAGTCACGACAGTTCCACGGGATACGAGCAGTACTTC
TRBV5-1,NA,TRBJ1-2,TRBD1,CASSTGTDSPYGYTF,TGCGCCAGCAGCACCGGGACAGATTCACCCTATGGCTACACCTTC
TRBV6-2/TRBV6-3,few,TRBJ1-1,NA,CASSPWGGMNTEAFF,TGTGCCAGCAGCCCGTGGGGAGGGATGAACACTGAAGCTTTCTTT
TRBV5-1,many,TRBJ2-2,NA,CASSLGSGPAGELFF,TGCGCCAGCAGCTTGGGATCGGGGCCGGCCGGGGAGCTGTTTTTT
TRBV5-1,few,TRBJ1-1,NA,CASSAGQPNTEAFF,TGCGCCAGCAGCGCTGGACAGCCGAACACTGAAGCTTTCTTT
TRBV7-6,many,TRBJ2-1,TRBD2,CASSLSTSGAYNEQFF,TGTGCCAGCAGCTTATCGACTAGCGGGGCCTACAATGAGCAGTTCTTC
TRBV28,NA,TRBJ1-2,NA,CASSPAAARRGYTF,TGTGCCAGCAGTCCCGCGGCAGCCCGCAGAGGCTACACCTTC
TRBV7-9,many,TRBJ1-1,NA,CASSQKGMVTEAFF,TGTGCCAGCAGCCAGAAGGGCATGGTCACTGAAGCTTTCTTT
TRBV12-3/TRBV12-4,NA,TRBJ1-4,NA,CASSRRTWGNEKLFF,TGTGCCAGCAGTCGACGGACATGGGGCAATGAAAAACTGTTTTTT
TRBV5-1,few,TRBJ2-3,NA,CASSLGGTELMDTQYF,TGCGCCAGCAGCTTGGGAGGAACGGAGTTGATGGATACGCAGTATTTT
TRBV7-2,few,TRBJ2-5,TRBD1,CASSFEGQGAETQYF,TGTGCCAGCAGCTTTGAGGGCCAGGGGGCAGAGACCCAGTACTTC
TRBV4-2,few,TRBJ1-6,NA,CASSPTRGGRNSPLHF,TGTGCCAGCAGCCCTACGAGGGGAGGGCGCAATTCACCCCTCCACTTT
TRBV5-1,many,TRBJ2-2,NA,CASTPKDGWTGELFF,TGCGCCAGCACCCCTAAGGATGGTTGGACCGGGGAGCTGTTTTTT
TRBV5-5,few,TRBJ1-2,TRBD1,CASTPPGQGYWSYGYTF,TGTGCCAGCACCCCCCCCGGACAGGGTTATTGGAGCTATGGCTACACCTTC
TRBV9,NA,TRBJ2-1,TRBD1,CASSVAHSGQVNNEQFF,TGTGCCAGCAGCGTGGCTCATTCGGGACAGGTAAACAATGAGCAGTTCTTC
TRBV5-1,NA,TRBJ2-3,TRBD2,CASSQGPTSGETQYF,TGCGCCAGCAGCCAGGGACCGACTAGCGGGGAGACGCAGTATTTT
TRBV4-1,NA,TRBJ1-3,NA,CASSQEPQGSPGNTIYF,TGCGCCAGCAGCCAAGAGCCCCAGGGGAGCCCTGGAAACACCATATATTTT
TRBV6-5,NA,TRBJ1-1,NA,CASSLAWNTEAFF,TGTGCCAGCAGCCTTGCTTGGAACACTGAAGCTTTCTTT
TRBV3-1,few,TRBJ1-6,NA,CASSQGFGGDSPLHF,TGTGCCAGCAGCCAAGGATTCGGGGGGGATTCACCCCTCCACTTT
TRBV6-5,few,TRBJ2-4,TRBD2,CASSRRGLAGEPGGIQYF,TGTGCCAGCAGTCGCAGGGGACTAGCGGGGGAACCTGGGGGCATTCAGTACTTC